This is a list of T cell receptor beta chains from one sample in a study of metastatic and nonmetastatic thyroid tumors. TCRdb reassembled clones from the PCR reads with MiXCR. This sample has over 9,500 clones; approximately 25% occur once, and the top ten carry about a fifth. Sequences were obtained from tumor tissue. The receptors derive from a female donor with papillary thyroid cancer or a benign thyroid nodule (not recorded which). Some clones in this sample may be carry-over from other donors' samples. Both conserved end residues are part of each CDR3. D genes are given only for firm matches. The size field is filled for only some rows; it gives once, few, many or a size class.

J: TRBJ1-2; V: TRBV7-2; size: .; length: 16; D: TRBD1; CDR3: CASSLAWGQINYGYTF; DNA: TGTGCCAGCAGCTTAGCCTGGGGACAGATCAACTATGGCTACACCTTC
J: TRBJ2-1; V: TRBV30; size: once; length: 15; D: TRBD2; CDR3: CAWSPLAGDYNEQFF; DNA: TGTGCCTGGAGCCCACTAGCGGGAGACTACAATGAGCAGTTCTTC
J: TRBJ2-7; V: TRBV7-9; size: many; length: 14; D: TRBD1; CDR3: CASSLGTGGREQYF; DNA: TGTGCCAGCAGCTTAGGGACAGGGGGCAGGGAGCAGTACTTC
J: TRBJ1-1; V: TRBV29-1; size: many; length: 11; D: .; CDR3: CSGRMNTEAFF; DNA: TGCAGCGGAAGGATGAACACTGAAGCTTTCTTT
J: TRBJ2-3; V: TRBV2; size: few; length: 10; D: .; CDR3: CASDDNTQYF; DNA: TGTGCCAGCGACGACAATACGCAGTATTTT
J: TRBJ2-3; V: TRBV6-1; size: many; length: 16; D: .; CDR3: CASSLNPYFDTDTQYF; DNA: TGTGCCAGCAGTTTGAATCCATACTTTGACACAGATACGCAGTATTTT
J: TRBJ1-1; V: TRBV2; size: many; length: 14; D: .; CDR3: CASSVRETNTEAFF; DNA: TGTGCCAGCAGTGTGCGGGAGACGAACACTGAAGCTTTCTTT
J: TRBJ1-1; V: TRBV12-3/TRBV12-4; size: .; length: 15; D: TRBD1; CDR3: CATILDSGGITEAFF; DNA: TGTGCCACCATTTTAGATTCAGGGGGCATCACTGAAGCTTTCTTT
J: TRBJ1-5; V: TRBV28; size: many; length: 15; D: TRBD1; CDR3: CASNTRQGGNQPQHF; DNA: TGTGCCAGCAATACTAGACAGGGGGGCAATCAGCCCCAGCATTTT
J: TRBJ2-3; V: TRBV3-1; size: .; length: 14; D: .; CDR3: CASSQAGPFDTQYF; DNA: TGTGCCAGCAGCCAGGCCGGCCCATTTGATACGCAGTATTTT
J: TRBJ2-1; V: TRBV5-1; size: .; length: 14; D: TRBD1; CDR3: CASAGRGRDNEQFF; DNA: TGCGCCAGCGCGGGCAGGGGGCGTGATAATGAGCAGTTCTTC
J: TRBJ2-5; V: TRBV29-1; size: many; length: 14; D: TRBD1; CDR3: CSVTLSGGWETQYF; DNA: TGCAGCGTCACCCTTTCAGGGGGCTGGGAGACCCAGTACTTC
J: TRBJ2-1; V: TRBV6-2/TRBV6-3; size: .; length: 14; D: .; CDR3: CVSIIRGACGEQFF; DNA: TGTGTCAGCATAATCCGGGGGGCCTGCGGTGAGCAGTTCTTC
J: TRBJ1-1; V: TRBV6-2/TRBV6-3; size: many; length: 16; D: TRBD1; CDR3: CASSYEGAILGTEAFF; DNA: TGTGCCAGCAGTTACGAGGGGGCAATTCTAGGCACTGAAGCTTTCTTT
J: TRBJ2-6; V: TRBV20-1; size: medium-sized; length: 14; D: .; CDR3: CSARDQPGANVLTF; DNA: TGCAGTGCTAGAGATCAACCTGGGGCCAACGTCCTGACTTTC
J: TRBJ2-7; V: TRBV6-1; size: .; length: 13; D: .; CDR3: CASSLLLDYEQYF; DNA: TGTGCCAGCAGTCTATTACTAGATTACGAGCAGTACTTC
J: TRBJ1-1; V: TRBV6-1; size: many; length: 16; D: TRBD1; CDR3: CASSRGQGRENTEAFF; DNA: TGTGCCAGCAGTCGGGGACAGGGAAGGGAGAACACTGAAGCTTTCTTT
J: TRBJ2-3; V: TRBV20-1; size: many; length: 12; D: .; CDR3: CSAKDYTDTQYF; DNA: TGCAGTGCCAAGGACTACACAGATACGCAGTATTTT
J: TRBJ2-1; V: TRBV5-6; size: many; length: 15; D: TRBD2; CDR3: CASSLETSGGVEQFF; DNA: TGTGCCAGCAGCTTGGAGACTAGCGGGGGGGTTGAGCAGTTCTTC
J: TRBJ2-1; V: TRBV6-2/TRBV6-3; size: many; length: 14; D: .; CDR3: CASSGYSPLNEQFF; DNA: TGTGCCAGCAGTGGGTACTCCCCCCTAAATGAGCAGTTCTTC
J: TRBJ2-5; V: TRBV12-3/TRBV12-4; size: medium-sized; length: 15; D: .; CDR3: CASSLEWAGGETQYF; DNA: TGTGCCAGCAGTTTAGAATGGGCAGGAGGGGAGACCCAGTACTTC
J: TRBJ2-7; V: TRBV3-1; size: .; length: 16; D: TRBD2; CDR3: CASSQDGASGSYEQYF; DNA: TGTGCCAGCAGCCAAGATGGGGCTAGCGGGAGCTACGAGCAGTACTTC
J: TRBJ2-1; V: TRBV11-3; size: many; length: 17; D: TRBD2; CDR3: CASSLVSASGVYNEQFF; DNA: TGTGCCAGCAGCTTAGTCTCGGCTAGCGGAGTCTACAATGAGCAGTTCTTC